This section outlines one TCR beta chain sequence together with its context. What it binds is unknown. Libraries for TCRalpha and TCRbeta carried sample barcodes and unique molecular identifiers via 5'RACE. MiXCR, applied by TCRdb to the 5' RACE reads, yields one record per CDR3 protein. The table shows roughly 350,000 distinct CDR3 sequences, with roughly 15% occurring only once. These data originate in a study of T-cell memory formation after mild COVID-19. Whole-study findings and limits: Contracting CD8+ clones were enriched in EMRA, CD4+ mainly in CM and EM. Some clones that responded turned up in pre-infection memory, which suggests that cross-reactive memory joined in. Second-wave clones that peaked on day 37 lacked confirmed SARS-CoV-2 specificity.

The V and J ends lost 7 bases and 5 bases, in that order; junction bases with no gene match: 5. The CDR3 runs 13 residues. Germline V gives CDR1 SGHRS, CDR2 YFSETQ. This chain uses TRBV5-1 with TRBJ2-5, with 10 bases matching TRBD1. Material for sequencing was PBMCs or a T cell subset sorted from them (not recorded which). This sequence was found in a man younger than 35 who had mild COVID-19 (a few samples of this study predate the infection). Cell type and time point are not known. In nucleotides, the CDR3 is TGCGCCAGCGCGACAGGGGGCAGGGAGACCCAGTACTTC. As protein: CASATGGRETQYF.